A single sample is the source of the 27 T cell receptor beta chains below, sequenced in a study of a mutant IDH1 vaccine in newly diagnosed glioma. Profiling relied on immunoSEQ multiplex PCR, and the TCRdb table lists in-frame clones only, not all of them. The sample has 65,000 or so clones, roughly 84% seen once; the top ten hold 4%. No antigens are known for them. Time point meaning: week 23, last vaccination. Mutant IDH1 20-mer peptide, at 300 ug, made up each vaccine dose, with topical imiquimod. The sample here was PBMCs, taken from a glioma patient whose treatment included an IDH1 peptide vaccine. The receptors come from a man under 40 with glioma.

The chain carries TRBV5-1 and TRBJ1-5; the D is unclear. CDR3 length: 17 residues. V lost 0 bases, J lost 8 bases, and 21 bases lay in between. Germline loops: CDR1 SGHRS, CDR2 YFSETQ. The CDR3 sequence is CASSLEPFGFGREPQHF. Written as DNA, the CDR3 is TGCGCCAGCAGCTTGGAGCCCTTCGGGTTTGGGAGGGAGCCCCAGCATTTT.

The rearrangement links TRBV11-3 to TRBJ2-3; D gene uncertain. Germline V CDR1 and CDR2: SGHNT, YENEEA. There are 14 residues in the CDR3. The V gene lost 1 base and the J gene lost 4 bases, with 9 bases spanning the gap. The CDR3, as DNA: TGTGCCAGCAGCTTAGGGAGCGTGCCAGATACGCAGTATTTT. It encodes CASSLGSVPDTQYF.

This clone was recorded once. The rearrangement uses TRBV5-6 and TRBJ2-2; possibly TRBD2 for D (5 bases). Germline-derived CDR1 and CDR2 are SGHDT and YYEEEE. The germline V and J ends were trimmed by 7 bases and 0 bases, with 16 bases remaining between them. The CDR3 extends over 16 amino acids. The CDR3 DNA is TGTGCCAGCGTGCGGGCGGACCACGCGAACACCGGGGAGCTGTTTTTT. Translating it yields CASVRADHANTGELFF.

The chain is built from TRBV9 and TRBJ2-1; 8 nucleotides agree with TRBD1. This CDR3 has 16 residues. V was clipped by 4 bases and J by 10 bases; unmatched bases: 16. The germline V gene has CDR1 SGDLS and CDR2 YYNGEE. CDR3 amino acids: CASSPRQGISGKEQFF. CDR3 nucleotides: TGTGCCAGCAGCCCCCGACAGGGGATAAGCGGAAAAGAGCAGTTCTTC. Full variable domain (rest looked up from reference TRBV9 and TRBJ2-1): DSGVTQTPKHLITATGQRVTLRCSPRSGDLSVYWYQQSLDQGLQFLIQYYNGEERAKGNILERFSAQQFPDLHSELNLSSLELGDSALYFCASSPRQGISGKEQFFGPGTRLTVL.

V and J are TRBV11-2 and TRBJ2-1; 12 bases line up with TRBD2. This CDR3 spans 19 amino acids. Germline V gives CDR1 SGHAT, CDR2 FQNNGV. V was pared by 2 bases and J by 2 bases, with 10 bases of the junction left unmatched. The CDR3 sequence is CASSLMRASGGATYNEQFF. CDR3 DNA sequence: TGTGCCAGCAGCTTAATGAGGGCTAGCGGGGGGGCCACCTACAATGAGCAGTTCTTC.

The chain carries TRBV7-9 and TRBJ2-3, with 13 nucleotides matching TRBD2. The CDR3 sequence is 18 residues long. Trimming removed 5 bases from V and 0 bases from J; junction bases left unmatched: 8. CDR1 is SEHNR and CDR2 is FQNEAQ in the germline V gene (reference sequence). Written as DNA, the CDR3 is TGTGCCAGCAGCCCCCGACTAGCGGGGGGCTCTAGCACAGATACGCAGTATTTT. Residues: CASSPRLAGGSSTDTQYF.

There are a few counts of this clone. This chain links TRBV5-6 with TRBJ1-1, with D tentatively TRBD1 (6 bases). The CDR3 has 14 residues. Trimming took off 4 bases at V and 4 bases at J, with 14 bases between the two ends. Germline CDR1 is SGHDT and CDR2 is YYEEEE. The CDR3, as DNA: TGTGCCAGCAGCGGGACATTAGGGGTCACTGAAGCTTTCTTT. Protein: CASSGTLGVTEAFF. The variable domain in full, completed from reference TRBV5-6 and TRBJ1-1, reads DAGVTQSPTHLIKTRGQQVTLRCSPKSGHDTVSWYQQALGQGPQFIFQYYEEEERQRGNFPDRFSGHQFPNYSSELNVNALLLGDSALYLCASSGTLGVTEAFFGQGTRLTVV.

The rearrangement joins TRBV4-1 to TRBJ2-1, with 12 bases lining up with TRBD2. Germline V lookup: CDR1 MGHRA, CDR2 YSYEKL. The CDR3 is made up of 21 amino acids. The J segment lost 9 bases and the V segment lost 0 bases, leaving 21 bases of the junction unmatched. The CDR3 DNA is TGCGCCAGCAGCCAAGAACCGTCCGGGACTAGCGGGCCCAAACGGGGTGGTGAGCAGTTCTTC. It encodes CASSQEPSGTSGPKRGGEQFF.

This clone was seen more than once but under ten times. V is TRBV28 and J is TRBJ2-2; D possibly matches TRBD1 or TRBD2 (6 bases each). The CDR3 runs 15 residues. CDR1 and CDR2 (germline): MDHEN, SYDVKM. Trimming stripped 3 bases from V and 6 bases from J, with 14 bases between. CDR3 bases: TGTGCCAGCAGTTTCCCAGGGGAGGAGGCCGGGGAGCTGTTTTTT. This encodes CASSFPGEEAGELFF. The full variable domain, with the rest looked up from reference TRBV28 and TRBJ2-2, is DVKVTQSSRYLVKRTGEKVFLECVQDMDHENMFWYRQDPGLGLRLIYFSYDVKMKEKGDIPEGYSVSREKKERFSLILESASTNQTSMYLCASSFPGEEAGELFFGEGSRLTVL.

CDR3 DNA: TGTGCCAGCAGCTTGGAGGGCCCCTCGAGCGAGCAGTTCTTC. Translated, it gives CASSLEGPSSEQFF. The chain is built from TRBV5-4 and TRBJ2-1; D gene ambiguous. The length of the CDR3 is 14 residues. Germline CDR1 is SGHNT and CDR2 is YYREEE (reference sequence). The ends were cut back, 0 bases at V and 10 bases at J, with 14 bases in the middle.

V and J are TRBV6-1 and TRBJ1-1; a weak D match, TRBD1 (5 bases). The CDR3 is made up of 16 amino acids. Germline V gene sequence: CDR1 MNHNS, CDR2 SASEGT. The V gene lost 3 bases and the J gene lost 0 bases, with 14 bases spanning the gap. The CDR3 DNA reads TGTGCCAGCAGTGACGGGACCGTCGGATTGAACACTGAAGCTTTCTTT. Translation: CASSDGTVGLNTEAFF.

J is TRBJ2-7 and V is TRBV11-3; a weak D match, TRBD1 (6 bases). CDR1 is SGHNT and CDR2 is YENEEA in the germline V gene. V gave up 4 bases and J gave up 0 bases, with 13 bases separating them. CDR3 length: 15 amino acids. DNA of the CDR3: TGTGCCAGCAGCTCAGGGGATCCAGGCTCCTACGAGCAGTACTTC. This encodes CASSSGDPGSYEQYF.

V gene TRBV5-6 combines with J gene TRBJ2-1, with D uncertain. V lost 4 bases and J 9 bases, leaving 11 bases between the germline ends. The CDR3 runs 12 residues. From germline, CDR1 is SGHDT and CDR2 YYEEEE. This CDR3 is CASSPRLGEQFF. The CDR3 bases are TGTGCCAGCAGCCCTCGGTTAGGTGAGCAGTTCTTC.

The chain recombines TRBV10-3 with TRBJ1-4; D is ambiguous. Germline CDR1 ENHRY, CDR2 SYGVKD. The germline V and J ends were trimmed by 3 bases and 0 bases, with 11 bases remaining between them. CDR3 size: 16 residues. CDR3 nucleotide sequence: TGTGCCATCAGTGATCCCCACATTGCAACTAATGAAAAACTGTTTTTT. Its protein product is CAISDPHIATNEKLFF.

As concerns this clone: Mismatch with germline at one junction end may stem from a read error. V usage is TRBV5-8 and J usage is TRBJ2-7; no firm D call. The germline V gene has CDR1 SGHTS and CDR2 YDEGEE. There are 12 residues in the CDR3. The CDR3 here is CVSSLIPYEQYF. The CDR3 region has the DNA TGTGTCAGCAGCTTGATTCCCTACGAGCAGTACTTC.

This rearrangement joins TRBV10-3 to TRBJ2-3; maybe TRBD1 (6 bases). Germline V gene data show CDR1 as ENHRY and CDR2 as SYGVKD. The CDR3 spans 13 residues. V lost 8 bases to trimming and J lost 0 bases, with 9 bases between them. CDR3 amino acids: CAIRDTSTDTQYF. CDR3 nucleotides: TGTGCCATCCGGGACACTAGCACAGATACGCAGTATTTT.

The J gene is TRBJ1-1, the V gene TRBV5-5, with D tentatively TRBD1 (6 bases). Germline V gene sequence: CDR1 SGHKS, CDR2 YYEKEE (reference sequence). The CDR3 has 15 amino acids. Trimming left V 1 base short and J 3 bases short, with 13 bases between. The CDR3 region is CASSLTGTMDTEAFF. DNA for the CDR3: TGTGCCAGCAGCTTGACAGGGACGATGGACACTGAAGCTTTCTTT. The full variable domain, completed using reference TRBV5-5 and TRBJ1-1, is DAGVTQSPTHLIKTRGQQVTLRCSPISGHKSVSWYQQVLGQGPQFIFQYYEKEERGRGNFPDRFSARQFPNYSSELNVNALLLGDSALYLCASSLTGTMDTEAFFGQGTRLTVV.

This clone was recorded once. The chain uses TRBV15 and TRBJ1-2, with a tentative D call TRBD1 (5 bases). Germline V CDR1 and CDR2: LNHNV, YYDKDF (reference sequence). The CDR3 is 16 residues long. V was cut by 0 bases and J by 1 base, with 12 bases left in between. The CDR3 DNA follows: TGTGCCACCAGCAGAGACATAATTGGGGGTAACTATGGCTACACCTTC. Encoded protein: CATSRDIIGGNYGYTF.

This clone was observed a single time. V gene TRBV7-8 combines with J gene TRBJ2-2, with a tentative D call TRBD2 (6 bases). Germline values: CDR1 SGHVS, CDR2 FQNEAQ. The CDR3 has 15 residues. Trimming took 6 bases from V and 1 from J, leaving 12 bases between them. The CDR3 spells CASRAGTLNTGELFF. The CDR3 DNA follows: TGTGCCAGCAGGGCGGGAACCTTGAACACCGGGGAGCTGTTTTTT.

The V gene is TRBV5-4, the J gene TRBJ2-3, with 7 bases fitting TRBD1. Germline lookup yields CDR1 SGHNT and CDR2 YYREEE (reference sequence). V was pared by 0 bases and J by 2 bases, with 9 bases of the junction left unmatched. This CDR3 spans 17 amino acids. Written as DNA, the CDR3 is TGTGCCAGCAGCTTGGCGGAAGTGACAGGGTACACAGATACGCAGTATTTT. It specifies CASSLAEVTGYTDTQYF.

CDR3 region: CASSQESIRTDTQYF. CDR3 nucleotide sequence: TGTGCCAGCAGCCAAGAAAGCATCCGGACAGATACGCAGTATTTT. V and J are TRBV4-2 and TRBJ2-3; D remains unclear. The CDR3 runs to 15 residues. Germline loops: CDR1 LGHNA, CDR2 YNFKEQ. V was clipped by 0 bases and J by 3 bases, with 10 bases between them.

The V call is TRBV4-1, the J call TRBJ1-2, with D uncertain. The germline CDR1 and CDR2 sequences are MGHRA and YSYEKL. This CDR3 region has 15 residues. Trimming stripped 1 base from V and 7 bases from J, with 16 bases between. CDR3: CASSQVATGPIGYTF. The CDR3 bases are TGCGCCAGCAGCCAAGTGGCCACCGGCCCGATTGGCTACACCTTC.

The J gene is TRBJ2-7, the V gene TRBV5-1; D perhaps matches TRBD1 (6 bases). V lost 5 bases and J lost 2, with 14 bases in between. This CDR3 has 14 residues. CDR1 SGHRS and CDR2 YFSETQ come from the germline V gene. The CDR3 nucleotides read TGCGCCAGCAGTTTTGACAGGAGTACCTACGAGCAGTACTTC. Protein sequence: CASSFDRSTYEQYF.

The count of this clone is one. The rearrangement joins TRBV19 to TRBJ2-7; D is ambiguous. The CDR3 is 14 residues long. CDR1 and CDR2 (germline): LNHDA, SQIVND (reference sequence). V lost 5 bases, J lost 5 bases, and 16 bases lay in between. The CDR3 bases are TGTGCCAGTAGTCCCTCACGGACGTCCCACGAGCAGTACTTC. Its protein is CASSPSRTSHEQYF.

The rearrangement links TRBV5-1 to TRBJ1-1; TRBD1 matches at 9 bases. CDR1 and CDR2 (germline): SGHRS, YFSETQ. V dropped 4 bases and J dropped 3; count of bases not matched to a gene: 7. The CDR3 extends over 15 amino acids. The CDR3 loop is CASSVQGARDTEAFF. CDR3 DNA: TGCGCCAGCAGCGTACAGGGGGCGCGGGACACTGAAGCTTTCTTT.

The rearrangement uses TRBV2 and TRBJ2-7; 11 bases fit TRBD1. There are 15 residues in the CDR3. Germline V gene data show CDR1 as SNHLY and CDR2 as FYNNEI. V lost 6 bases to trimming and J lost 3 bases; unmatched junction nucleotides: 7. This CDR3 is CASSYPGTGGYEQYF. CDR3 nucleotides: TGTGCCAGCAGCTATCCCGGGACAGGGGGCTACGAGCAGTACTTC.

V gene TRBV2 combines with J gene TRBJ1-5; no clear D gene. The V gene lost 6 bases and the J gene lost 5 bases, with 8 bases spanning the gap. Per germline, CDR1 SNHLY and CDR2 FYNNEI. There are 12 residues in the CDR3. DNA of the CDR3: TGTGCCAGCAGCGGGTGGGATCAGCCCCAGCATTTT. Its protein is CASSGWDQPQHF. The full variable domain, with the rest looked up from reference TRBV2 and TRBJ1-5, is EPEVTQTPSHQVTQMGQEVILRCVPISNHLYFYWYRQILGQKVEFLVSFYNNEISEKSEIFDDQFSVERPDGSNFTLKIRSTKLEDSAMYFCASSGWDQPQHFGDGTRLSIL.